The next 20 T cell receptor beta chains were all read from a single sample in a study of blood T cells in healthy people across ages. Together with a sample-barcoded 5' primer, a J-beta primer mix was included in a second PCR lasting about 7 to 11 cycles. TCRdb independently ran MiXCR on the 5' RACE reads; one entry per CDR3 protein. The table lists 780,000 or so distinct CDR3 sequences, roughly 50% of them singletons. Source material: blood. The receptor source for this set is an elderly man in good health.

V is TRBV6-6 and J is TRBJ2-5; TRBD2 agrees at 9 bases. J gave up 11 bases and V 1 base, and 5 bases lay outside the gene matches. Germline CDR1 MNHNY, CDR2 SVGAGI (reference sequence). The CDR3 loop spans 13 amino acids. Here the CDR3 reads CASSYWTSAPQYF. CDR3 DNA: TGTGCCAGCAGTTACTGGACTAGCGCCCCGCAGTACTTC.

The chain is built from TRBV28 and TRBJ2-7, with a tentative D call TRBD1 (5 bases). Trimming left V 4 bases short and J 1 base short, with 11 bases between. The CDR3 is 14 amino acids. The germline gives CDR1 MDHEN, CDR2 SYDVKM. CDR3 in DNA: TGTGCCAGCAGTTCTCCGACAGCATCCTACGAGCAGTACTTC. It specifies CASSSPTASYEQYF.

This clonotype was counted a few times. Here the CDR3 DNA reads TGCAGTGCTAGAGGGGAACTAGCGGGCACAGATACGCAGTATTTT. It is translated as CSARGELAGTDTQYF. The chain combines TRBV20-1 with TRBJ2-3; 8 nucleotides line up with TRBD2. The CDR3 has 15 amino acids. Losses at the gene ends were 1 base for V and 1 base for J; bases not matched to a gene: 4. Germline assignment: CDR1 DFQATT and CDR2 SNEGSKA (reference sequence).

This clonotype occurred a few times. The genes are TRBV5-1 and TRBJ2-1, with 7 bases matching TRBD2. The CDR3 loop spans 18 amino acids. V lost 0 bases and J lost 1; bases outside the gene matches: 10. Germline CDR1 reads SGHRS; CDR2 reads YFSETQ. CDR3 DNA sequence: TGCGCCAGCAGCTTGGTGGGAGGGCCTCCTCTTTCCTACAATGAGCAGTTCTTC. Protein: CASSLVGGPPLSYNEQFF. Full variable domain (remainder filled in from reference TRBV5-1 and TRBJ2-1): KAGVTQTPRYLIKTRGQQVTLSCSPISGHRSVSWYQQTPGQGLQFLFEYFSETQRNKGNFPGRFSGRQFSNSRSEMNVSTLELGDSALYLCASSLVGGPPLSYNEQFFGPGTRLTVL.

V gene TRBV20-1 combines with J gene TRBJ2-3; 14 nucleotides match TRBD2. The CDR3 is 17 residues long. V dropped 7 bases and J dropped 0; count of bases not matched to a gene: 9. Germline CDR1 reads DFQATT; CDR2 reads SNEGSKA (reference sequence). The CDR3 DNA reads TGCAGTGTCGAGTCCGGGACTAGCGGGAGTAGCACAGATACGCAGTATTTT. This sequence encodes CSVESGTSGSSTDTQYF.

This clonotype came up once. The conserved final phenylalanine or tryptophan is absent from the CDR3, which likely points to a read error. CDR3 in amino acids: CSARPRTGRETQYL. DNA of the CDR3: TGCAGTGCTAGACCGAGGACGGGCCGGGAGACCCAGTACTTA. The chain uses TRBV20-1 and TRBJ2-5, with no clear D. This CDR3 is built from 14 residues. Trimming left V 2 bases short and J 5 bases short, with 15 bases between. From germline, CDR1 is DFQATT and CDR2 SNEGSKA (reference sequence).

This clonotype was observed a few times. This rearrangement joins TRBV10-2 to TRBJ2-7; 7 bases are shared with TRBD2. The length of the CDR3 is 15 residues. The germline V gene encodes CDR1 WSHSY and CDR2 SAAADI. V lost 7 bases and J lost 0; bases outside the gene matches: 9. The CDR3 coding sequence is TGCGCCAGCACCAACGCCCGGGACTACTCCTACGAGCAGTACTTC. Translation: CASTNARDYSYEQYF.

This clonotype is a singleton in its sample. The chain combines TRBV20-1 with TRBJ2-1, with D maybe TRBD2 (6 bases). CDR1 is DFQATT and CDR2 is SNEGSKA in the germline V gene (reference sequence). Between the trimmed V and J ends, which lost 5 bases and 8 bases, there was a span of 22 bases. The CDR3 consists of 15 residues. CDR3 DNA sequence: TGCAGTGCTCCATCCGCGGGATCCCCTAACGATGAGCAGTTCTTC. This encodes CSAPSAGSPNDEQFF.

This clonotype was observed a handful of times. The V call is TRBV15, the J call TRBJ2-5, with D perhaps matching TRBD2 (6 bases). Looked up from germline, CDR1 is LNHNV and CDR2 is YYDKDF (reference sequence). The CDR3 is made up of 15 amino acids. The germline V and J ends were trimmed by 0 bases and 2 bases, with 10 bases remaining between them. The CDR3 protein is CATSRDGGFQETQYF. The CDR3 DNA reads as TGTGCCACCAGCAGAGATGGGGGGTTTCAAGAGACCCAGTACTTC.

The chain has TRBV20-1 and TRBJ1-1, with D perhaps TRBD1 (5 bases). Germline V gene sequence: CDR1 DFQATT, CDR2 SNEGSKA (reference sequence). CDR3 length equals 11 residues. The V end lost 3 bases, the J end lost 3 bases, and 5 bases lay between the germline ends. The chain's CDR3 is CSARGHTEAFF. The CDR3 DNA reads as TGCAGTGCTAGGGGGCACACTGAAGCTTTCTTT.

This clonotype was counted a few times. The J gene is TRBJ2-7, the V gene TRBV2, with unresolved D. CDR3 size: 12 residues. CDR1 and CDR2 (germline): SNHLY, FYNNEI. V shed 8 bases and J shed 2 bases, with 10 bases lying between them. The CDR3 spells CASSAGTYEQYF. The CDR3 bases are TGTGCCAGCTCGGCAGGTACCTACGAGCAGTACTTC.

The gene calls are TRBV4-2 and TRBJ2-7, with D perhaps TRBD2 (7 bases). The end of the DNA fits TRBJ2-4 better, so the J call may be wrong. CDR1 and CDR2 (germline): LGHNA, YNFKEQ. The CDR3 totals 17 residues. The CDR3 DNA sequence: TGTGCCAGCAGCCAAGAAGGAAGAGGCGGGGGCGCGGACATTCAGTACTTC. This encodes CASSQEGRGGGADIQYF.

This clonotype was counted a few times. The V call is TRBV12-3 or TRBV12-4, the J call TRBJ1-1; D is unresolved. Trimming stripped 0 bases from V and 0 bases from J, with 5 bases between. The CDR3 covers 14 residues. As DNA, the CDR3 is TGTGCCAGCAGTTTAGCGCGAATGAACACTGAAGCTTTCTTT. Amino acid sequence: CASSLARMNTEAFF.

The chain combines TRBV18 with TRBJ2-1; 8 positions agree with TRBD1. Germline trimming cut 4 bases from V and 3 bases from J; bases unmatched to any gene: 5. Germline V gene data show CDR1 as KGHSH and CDR2 as LQKENI. The CDR3 contains 15 residues. This chain's CDR3 is CASSLRDRIYNEQFF. Written as DNA, the CDR3 is TGTGCCAGCTCACTCCGGGACAGGATCTACAATGAGCAGTTCTTC.

This clonotype was detected a few times. This chain uses TRBV13 with TRBJ2-7; the match to TRBD2 covers 15 bases. With 4 bases clipped from V and 2 bases from J, the junction kept 9 bases outside the gene matches. Germline V lookup: CDR1 PRHDT, CDR2 FYEKMQ (reference sequence). The CDR3 has 18 residues. This chain's CDR3 is CASSSSPGLAGGTYEQYF. The CDR3 coding sequence is TGTGCCAGCAGCTCTAGTCCGGGACTAGCGGGAGGCACCTACGAGCAGTACTTC. Drawing the rest from reference TRBV13 and TRBJ2-7, the complete variable domain is AAGVIQSPRHLIKEKRETATLKCYPIPRHDTVYWYQQGPGQDPQFLISFYEKMQSDKGSIPDRFSAQQFSDYHSELNMSSLELGDSALYFCASSSSPGLAGGTYEQYFGPGTRLTVT.

This clonotype was picked up a small number of times. The chain combines TRBV21-1 with TRBJ1-1. TRBV21-1 is recorded as a pseudogene. This CDR3 comprises 15 residues. The CDR3 coding sequence is TGTGCCAGCAGCTTCCTCAGGTTGCAGAACACTGAAGCTTTCTTT. Its translation is CASSFLRLQNTEAFF.

The rearrangement uses TRBV10-1 and TRBJ2-1; unclear D gene. Germline lookup yields CDR1 WNHNN and CDR2 SYGVQD (reference sequence). The CDR3 has 14 amino acids. The V end was cut by 5 bases, the J end by 12 bases, with 20 bases between. The CDR3 nucleotides read TGCGCCAGCAGTCCTGCAACTATCGGTATTGGGCAGTTCTTC. This encodes CASSPATIGIGQFF.

This clonotype was found a few times. The chain recombines TRBV9 with TRBJ2-5, with 10 bases matching TRBD2. The end of the DNA is better explained by TRBJ2-7, so the J call may be wrong. The CDR3 is made up of 15 amino acids. CDR1 and CDR2 (germline): SGDLS, YYNGEE. The CDR3 region has the DNA TGTGCCAGCAGCGTAGCTAGCGGGAGCCCCCGCGAGCAGTACTTC. Protein sequence: CASSVASGSPREQYF.

V usage is TRBV9 and J usage is TRBJ2-1; D perhaps matches TRBD2 (5 bases). Trimming stripped 4 bases from V and 4 bases from J, with 12 bases between. The CDR3 length is 14 residues. The V gene's germline CDR1 is SGDLS and CDR2 YYNGEE. DNA for the CDR3: TGTGCCAGCAGCCTAAGGACGGGGTACAATGAGCAGTTCTTC. Translated: CASSLRTGYNEQFF.

The gene calls are TRBV5-5 and TRBJ2-5; 8 nucleotides line up with TRBD2. The ends lost 0 bases at V and 5 bases at J; junction bases unmatched: 6. CDR1 and CDR2 from the germline V gene are SGHKS and YYEKEE (reference sequence). The CDR3 covers 15 residues. The CDR3 loop reads CASSLDAGGGETQYF. CDR3 nucleotides: TGTGCCAGCAGCTTGGACGCGGGAGGTGGTGAGACCCAGTACTTC.